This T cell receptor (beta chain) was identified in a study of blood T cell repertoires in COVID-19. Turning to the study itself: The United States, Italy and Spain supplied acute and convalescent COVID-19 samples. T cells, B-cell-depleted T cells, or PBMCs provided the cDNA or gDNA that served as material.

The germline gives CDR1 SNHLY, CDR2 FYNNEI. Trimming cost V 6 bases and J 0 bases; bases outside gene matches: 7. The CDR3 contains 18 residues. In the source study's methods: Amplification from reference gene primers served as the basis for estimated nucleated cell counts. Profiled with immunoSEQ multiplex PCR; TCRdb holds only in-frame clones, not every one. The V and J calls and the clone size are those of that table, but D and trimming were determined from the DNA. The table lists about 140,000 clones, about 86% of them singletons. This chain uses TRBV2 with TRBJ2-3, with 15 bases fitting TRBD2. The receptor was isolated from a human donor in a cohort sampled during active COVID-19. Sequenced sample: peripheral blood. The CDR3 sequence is CASSGTSGGRASTDTQYF. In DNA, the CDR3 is TGTGCCAGCAGCGGGACTAGCGGGGGGAGAGCTAGCACAGATACGCAGTATTTT.